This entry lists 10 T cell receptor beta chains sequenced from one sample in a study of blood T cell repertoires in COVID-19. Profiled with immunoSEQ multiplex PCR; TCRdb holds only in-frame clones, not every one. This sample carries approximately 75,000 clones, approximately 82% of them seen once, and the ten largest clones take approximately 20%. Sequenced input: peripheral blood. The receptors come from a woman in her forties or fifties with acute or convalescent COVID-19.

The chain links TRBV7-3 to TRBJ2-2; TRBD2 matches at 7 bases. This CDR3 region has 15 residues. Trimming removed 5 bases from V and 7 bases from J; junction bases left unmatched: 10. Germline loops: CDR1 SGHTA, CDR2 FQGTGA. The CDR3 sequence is CASSPSRAGFGELFF. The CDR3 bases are TGTGCCAGCAGCCCGAGCCGAGCGGGATTCGGGGAGCTGTTTTTT. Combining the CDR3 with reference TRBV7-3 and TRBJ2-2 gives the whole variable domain GAGVSQTPSNKVTEKGKYVELRCDPISGHTALYWYRQSLGQGPEFLIYFQGTGAADDSGLPNDRFFAVRPEGSVSTLKIQRTERGDSAVYLCASSPSRAGFGELFFGEGSRLTVL.

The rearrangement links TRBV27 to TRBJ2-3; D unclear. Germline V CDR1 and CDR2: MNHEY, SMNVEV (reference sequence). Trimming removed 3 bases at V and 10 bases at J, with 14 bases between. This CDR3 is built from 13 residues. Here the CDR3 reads CASSFGVSYPQYF. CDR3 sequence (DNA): TGTGCCAGCAGTTTCGGTGTTTCGTATCCGCAGTATTTT.

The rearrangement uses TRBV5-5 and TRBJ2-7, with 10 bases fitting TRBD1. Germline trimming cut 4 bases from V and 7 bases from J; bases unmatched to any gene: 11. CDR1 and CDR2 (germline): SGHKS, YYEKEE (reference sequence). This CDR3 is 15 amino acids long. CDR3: CASSKDGTGVGEQYF. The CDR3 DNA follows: TGTGCCAGCAGCAAGGATGGGACAGGGGTAGGAGAGCAGTACTTC.

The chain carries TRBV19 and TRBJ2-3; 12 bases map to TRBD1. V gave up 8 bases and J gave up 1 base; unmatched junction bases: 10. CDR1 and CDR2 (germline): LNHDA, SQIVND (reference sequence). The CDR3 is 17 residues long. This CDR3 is CASGRDRGLQGTDTQYF. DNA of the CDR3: TGTGCCAGTGGAAGGGACAGGGGGCTCCAGGGCACAGATACGCAGTATTTT.

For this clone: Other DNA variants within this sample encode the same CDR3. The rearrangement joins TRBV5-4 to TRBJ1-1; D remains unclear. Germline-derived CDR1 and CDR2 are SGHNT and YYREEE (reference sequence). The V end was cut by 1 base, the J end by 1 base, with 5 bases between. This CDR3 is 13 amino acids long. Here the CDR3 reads CASSLSRNTEAFF. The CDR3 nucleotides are TGTGCCAGCAGCTTGTCCCGGAACACTGAAGCTTTCTTT.

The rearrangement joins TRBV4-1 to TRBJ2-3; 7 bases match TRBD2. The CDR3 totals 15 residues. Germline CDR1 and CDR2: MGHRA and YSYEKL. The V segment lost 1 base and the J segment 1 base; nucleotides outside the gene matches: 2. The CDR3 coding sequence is TGCGCCAGCAGCCAAGGACTAGCCGGCACAGATACGCAGTATTTT. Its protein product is CASSQGLAGTDTQYF.

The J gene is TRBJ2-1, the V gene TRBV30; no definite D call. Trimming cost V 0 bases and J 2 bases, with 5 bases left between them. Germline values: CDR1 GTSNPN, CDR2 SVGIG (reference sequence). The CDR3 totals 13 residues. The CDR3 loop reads CAWSVNTYNEQFF. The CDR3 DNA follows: TGTGCCTGGAGTGTAAACACCTACAATGAGCAGTTCTTC.

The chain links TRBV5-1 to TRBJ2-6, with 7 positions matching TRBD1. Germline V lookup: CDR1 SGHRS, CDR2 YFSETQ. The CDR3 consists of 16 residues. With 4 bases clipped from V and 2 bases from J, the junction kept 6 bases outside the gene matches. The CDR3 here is CASSVNTGAGANVLTF. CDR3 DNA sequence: TGCGCCAGCAGCGTGAATACAGGGGCTGGGGCCAACGTCCTGACTTTC.

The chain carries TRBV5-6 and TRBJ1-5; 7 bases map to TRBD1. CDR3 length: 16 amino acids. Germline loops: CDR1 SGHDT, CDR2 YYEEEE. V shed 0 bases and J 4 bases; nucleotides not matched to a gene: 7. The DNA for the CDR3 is TGTGCCAGCAGCTTGGCCTCGGGACAGCAAAATCAGCCCCAGCATTTT. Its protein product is CASSLASGQQNQPQHF.

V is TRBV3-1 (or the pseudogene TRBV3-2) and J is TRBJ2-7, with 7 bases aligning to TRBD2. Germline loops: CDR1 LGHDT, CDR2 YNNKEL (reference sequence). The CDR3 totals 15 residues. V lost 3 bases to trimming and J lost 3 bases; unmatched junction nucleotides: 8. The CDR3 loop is CASSQTNGEGYEQYF. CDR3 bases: TGTGCCAGCAGCCAGACCAACGGGGAGGGCTACGAGCAGTACTTC.